This record looks at one T cell receptor (beta chain) sequence and its context. Antigen unknown. The assay was immunoSEQ multiplex PCR, and TCRdb's table has in-frame clones only and misses some. Of around 100,000 clones in the sample, roughly nine tenths are singletons; the top ten hold 0.15% to 0.2%. The CDR3 covers 15 residues. Unmatched junction bases numbered 5, after V lost 5 bases and J lost 2 bases. CDR1 is SGHTA and CDR2 is FQGTGA in the germline V gene. The data were obtained in a study of graft-versus-host responses after intestinal transplantation. The overall study: Recipients had multivisceral, liver-intestinal, or isolated intestinal transplants. The study gave all recipients anti-thymocyte globulin induction, then tacrolimus and steroids for 2 to 3 years. Study findings and constraints: Patients who carried graft-donor T cell macrochimerism also had high graft-versus-host to host-versus-graft clonal ratios in their allografts. Researchers found GvH clones in recipient marrow, and some showed up first in ileum or blood.

The TCR comes from a human donor who was the organ donor for an intestinal transplant. The chain uses TRBV7-3 and TRBJ2-3, with 9 positions matching TRBD1. The sequences come from unstimulated CD4+ T cells sorted from spleen or lymph node cells, collected before transplant. The CDR3 nucleotides are TGTGCCAGCAGCGCGGACAGGGGCTCCACAGATACGCAGTATTTT. Amino acids: CASSADRGSTDTQYF.